This T cell receptor (beta chain) originates from a study of early T cells in non-severe SARS-CoV-2 infection (dated by TCRdb to the early 2020s). At the level of the whole study: Bulk RNA from unsorted whole blood was used for TCR sequencing, so alpha and beta chains could not be paired. The investigation overall reported the following: VDJdb matching was skewed toward anti-spike CD8 responses and likely underestimated virus-specific expansions by missing private and CD4 specificities.

A case-control design nested within a healthcare worker cohort in London, UK, was used, with weekly nasopharyngeal swab PCR tests and blood sampling performed. Healthcare workers were enrolled in the week of the UK lockdown, from 23 to 31 March 2020, and were followed every week for up to roughly 15 weeks. Details on this clonotype: Its cognate antigen has yet to be identified. One base away there is no much larger clone; base qualities are not given.

Library generation was performed with 5' RACE. TCRdb records NextSeq 500 as the sequencer. The TCR library protocol attached unique molecular identifiers to individual cDNA molecules to correct for sequencing error and PCR bias. Sequencing covered both TCR alpha and beta chains, and within each sample the abundances of alpha and beta sequences were tightly co-correlated. Under the source paper's analysis protocol: Decombinator V4 was used to perform V gene, J gene and CDR3 annotation of TCR sequences. Expanded TCRs were defined as changing significantly between any two time points under a Poisson model with p below 0.0001. TCR abundances were normalised to the total number of TCRs sequenced in each sample and reported as counts per million. A search of VDJdb, accessed on 1 November 2021, was run for TCRs annotated to CMV, EBV and SARS-CoV-2, with TCRs annotated for multiple antigens excluded. TCRdb ran its own pipeline on the public reads, namely fastp trimming at Q25 and MiXCR clone calling, and kept in-frame beta chains. One record per CDR3 amino acid sequence lists the most common genes and DNA. In this record, the V and J calls reflect TCRdb's handling and not the investigators' own analysis. The table for this sample lists approximately 65,000 distinct CDR3 sequences; 13% of them were counted only once. The ten largest clones take up 3.5% to 5% of the sample.

This clonotype was sampled from an adult who was a healthcare worker with PCR-confirmed SARS-CoV-2 infection or an uninfected control (not recorded which). The specimen sequenced was whole blood.

The CDR3 reads CSVDGRGDRPYEQYF. The sequence in DNA is TGCAGCGTTGACGGTAGGGGAGACAGACCCTACGAGCAGTACTTC. The rearranged chain carries TRBV29-1 and TRBJ2-7; the D call could be TRBD1 or TRBD2, with each sharing 5 bases. The germline V gene provides CDR1 SQVTM and CDR2 ANQGSEA. V is reduced by 3 bases and J by 2 bases, leaving a spacing of 17 bases between them. Counted from cysteine to phenylalanine, this CDR3 has 15 amino acids. Kept here is only the CDR3 DNA, which spans 45 bases and is read in frame from base 1.